The present T cell receptor (beta chain) was sequenced within a study of beta chain features in type 1 diabetes. TCRB transcripts that were expressed got sequenced, as all of the isolated RNA had been reverse transcribed. The repertoire was sequenced with immunoSEQ multiplex PCR; TCRdb's copy has only in-frame clones and lacks some. The sample has 240,000 or so clones, less than 35% seen once. This CDR3 spans 13 amino acids. Germline V lookup: CDR1 SGHDN, CDR2 FVKESK. Trimming removed 4 bases from V and 5 bases from J, with 9 bases in between. The chain uses TRBV14 and TRBJ2-1; D gene ambiguous. The sequencing sample was made of central memory CD4+ T cells from blood. This receptor was taken from a man aged 25-40 years in good health. The CDR3 reads CASSPISDNEQFF. CDR3 coding DNA: TGTGCCAGCAGCCCGATTAGTGACAATGAGCAGTTCTTC.